One and the same sample provided the 7 T cell receptor beta chains below, sequenced in a study of breast tumors, draining lymph nodes, adjacent tissues. Axillary draining lymph nodes of breast cancer patients supplied the node samples. TCRdb reprocessed the multiplex PCR reads with MiXCR, giving one entry per CDR3 protein. The sample lists 150,000 to 200,000 distinct CDR3 sequences, 31% occurring once. The material sequenced was axillary lymph node tissue. The receptors come from a female donor with breast cancer. Some clones in this sample may be carry-over from other donors' samples.

At least ten counts were recorded for this clonotype. The genes are TRBV30 and TRBJ2-5, with D possibly being TRBD1 (5 bases). The V gene lost 0 bases and the J gene lost 1 base, with 15 bases spanning the gap. CDR3 size: 16 residues. CDR1 GTSNPN and CDR2 SVGIG come from the germline V gene (reference sequence). The CDR3 DNA follows: TGTGCCTGGAGTGTGTTCACAGGCCTTAGCCAAGAGACCCAGTACTTC. This codes for CAWSVFTGLSQETQYF. Looking up the rest from reference TRBV30 and TRBJ2-5 gives the full variable domain: SQTIHQWPATLVQPVGSPLSLECTVEGTSNPNLYWYRQAAGRGLQLLFYSVGIGQISSEVPQNLSASRPQDRQFILSSKKLLLSDSGFYLCAWSVFTGLSQETQYFGPGTRLLVL.

This clonotype was seen ten or more times. The chain couples TRBV18 to TRBJ1-6, with a weak D call TRBD1 (6 bases). The CDR3 is 14 amino acids. Germline loops: CDR1 KGHSH, CDR2 LQKENI. The V end lost 0 bases, the J end lost 15 bases, and 15 bases lay between the germline ends. The CDR3 DNA reads as TGTGCCAGCTCACCACCGCAGGGGCCGAGGATCCTCCACTTT. It encodes CASSPPQGPRILHF.

The sample holds a few counts of this clonotype. The rearrangement links TRBV18 to TRBJ2-1, with TRBD2 as a possible D gene (5 bases). The CDR3 consists of 18 residues. Trimming took 6 bases from V and 2 from J, leaving 23 bases between them. The V gene's germline CDR1 is KGHSH and CDR2 LQKENI. CDR3 sequence reads: CASSLGAATRSTYNEQFF. The DNA of the CDR3 is TGTGCCAGCTCCCTCGGAGCGGCCACCCGATCAACCTACAATGAGCAGTTCTTC.

This clonotype was seen at least ten times. The junction departs from germline at one end; a sequencing error may be responsible. The chain joins TRBV7-9 to TRBJ1-2; possibly TRBD1 for D (6 bases). This CDR3 is built from 15 residues. Germline V lookup: CDR1 SEHNR, CDR2 FQNEAQ (reference sequence). DNA of the CDR3: TGTGCCAGCAGCTTAGAGAGGGGGAGTGTTGGTGGCTACCCCTTC. Translation gives CASSLERGSVGGYPF.

This clonotype was seen repeatedly, ten times or more. The chain recombines TRBV6-6 with TRBJ2-7; no firm D call. The CDR3 totals 15 residues. Deletions cut 0 bases from V and 0 bases from J, with 9 bases between. From germline, CDR1 is MNHNY and CDR2 SVGAGI (reference sequence). In DNA form, the CDR3 reads TGTGCCAGCAGTTACTCTGTTGACCACTCCTACGAGCAGTACTTC. Amino acid sequence: CASSYSVDHSYEQYF.

This rearrangement joins TRBV10-2 to TRBJ2-5, with 8 nucleotides matching TRBD2. Germline CDR1 WSHSY, CDR2 SAAADI. The CDR3 extends over 12 amino acids. Here the CDR3 reads CVLTGGAETQYF. The CDR3 bases are TGCGTCCTAACGGGGGGGGCAGAGACCCAGTACTTC.

This chain links TRBV11-2 with TRBJ2-5, with D tentatively TRBD2 (6 bases). V was pared by 1 base and J by 2 bases, with 11 bases between. The CDR3 loop spans 15 amino acids. From germline, CDR1 is SGHAT and CDR2 FQNNGV. CDR3 loop: CASSLGGGLQETQYF. The CDR3 DNA reads as TGTGCCAGCAGCTTAGGAGGAGGGCTTCAAGAGACCCAGTACTTC.